This T cell receptor (beta chain) was sequenced for a study of blood T cell repertoires in COVID-19. Assay: immunoSEQ multiplex PCR; the TCRdb copy retains only in-frame clones and omits some. In the table there are a few hundred thousand clones, 85% to 90% of which are singletons. Trimming removed 1 base from V and 7 bases from J, with 17 bases in between. Germline V gene sequence: CDR1 LGHNA, CDR2 YSLEER. The CDR3 loop spans 15 amino acids. The receptor comes from a woman aged 50 to 65 in a cohort exposed to, infected with or recovered from COVID-19 (not recorded which). The material sequenced was PBMCs or T cells enriched from blood (not recorded which). The chain carries TRBV4-3 and TRBJ2-7, with D perhaps TRBD2 (6 bases). In nucleotides, the CDR3 is TGCGCCAGCAGCCAAGTCGGCGGAGGGCCGGGGGAGCAGTACTTC. Translating gives CASSQVGGGPGEQYF.